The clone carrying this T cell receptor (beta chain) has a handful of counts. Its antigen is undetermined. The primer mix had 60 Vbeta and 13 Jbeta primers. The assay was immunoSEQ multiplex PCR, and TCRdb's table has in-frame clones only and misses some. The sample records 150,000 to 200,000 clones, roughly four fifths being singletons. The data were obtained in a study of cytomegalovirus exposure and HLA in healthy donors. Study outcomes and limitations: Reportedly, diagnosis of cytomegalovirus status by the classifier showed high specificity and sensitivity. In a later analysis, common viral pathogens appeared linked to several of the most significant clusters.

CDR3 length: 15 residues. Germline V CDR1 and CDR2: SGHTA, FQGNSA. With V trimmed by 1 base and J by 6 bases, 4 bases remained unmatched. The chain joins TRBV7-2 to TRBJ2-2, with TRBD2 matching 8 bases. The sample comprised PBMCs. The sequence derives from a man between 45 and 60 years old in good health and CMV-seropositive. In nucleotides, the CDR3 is TGTGCCAGCAGCTTAGTAGCGGGGCGAGCCGGGGAGCTGTTTTTT. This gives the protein CASSLVAGRAGELFF.